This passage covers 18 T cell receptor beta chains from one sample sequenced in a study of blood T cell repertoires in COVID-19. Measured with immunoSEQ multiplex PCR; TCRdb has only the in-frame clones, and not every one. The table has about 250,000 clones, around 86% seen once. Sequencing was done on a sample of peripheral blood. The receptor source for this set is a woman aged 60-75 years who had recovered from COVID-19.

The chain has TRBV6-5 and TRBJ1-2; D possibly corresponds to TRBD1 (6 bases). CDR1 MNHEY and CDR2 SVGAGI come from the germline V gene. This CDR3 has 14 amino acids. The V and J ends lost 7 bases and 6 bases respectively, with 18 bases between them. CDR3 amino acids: CASTLNDRRNGYTF. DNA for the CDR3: TGTGCCAGCACCCTCAACGACAGGAGAAATGGCTACACCTTC.

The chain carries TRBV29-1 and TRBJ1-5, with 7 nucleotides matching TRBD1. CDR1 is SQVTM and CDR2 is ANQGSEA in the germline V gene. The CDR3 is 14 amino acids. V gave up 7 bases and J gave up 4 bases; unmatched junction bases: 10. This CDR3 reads CSATGETGNQPQHF. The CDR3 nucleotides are TGCAGCGCTACAGGGGAGACTGGGAATCAGCCCCAGCATTTT.

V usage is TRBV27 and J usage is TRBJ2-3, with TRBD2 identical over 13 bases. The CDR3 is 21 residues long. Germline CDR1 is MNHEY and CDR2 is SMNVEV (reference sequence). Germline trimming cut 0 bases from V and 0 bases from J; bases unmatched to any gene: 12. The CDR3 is CASSLSPRTSGGATSTDTQYF. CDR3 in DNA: TGTGCCAGCAGTTTATCGCCTCGGACTAGCGGGGGTGCTACTAGCACAGATACGCAGTATTTT.

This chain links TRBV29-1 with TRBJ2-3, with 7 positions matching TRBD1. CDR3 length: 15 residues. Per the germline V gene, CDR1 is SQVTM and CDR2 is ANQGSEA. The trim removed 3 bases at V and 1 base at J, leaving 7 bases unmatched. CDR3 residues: CSVETWTGRTDTQYF. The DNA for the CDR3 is TGCAGCGTTGAGACCTGGACAGGCCGCACAGATACGCAGTATTTT.

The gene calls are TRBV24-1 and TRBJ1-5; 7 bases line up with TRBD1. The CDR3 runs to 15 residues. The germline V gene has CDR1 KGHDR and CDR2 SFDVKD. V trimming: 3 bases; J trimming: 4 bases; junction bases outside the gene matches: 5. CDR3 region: CATSDVRDSNQPQHF. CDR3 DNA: TGTGCCACCAGTGATGTCCGGGACAGTAATCAGCCCCAGCATTTT.

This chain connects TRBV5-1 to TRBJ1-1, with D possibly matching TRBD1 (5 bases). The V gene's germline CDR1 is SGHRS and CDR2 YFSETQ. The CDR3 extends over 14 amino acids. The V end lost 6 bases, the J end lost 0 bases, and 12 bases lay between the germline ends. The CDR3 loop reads CASTLDSLNTEAFF. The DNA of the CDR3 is TGCGCCAGCACCCTTGACAGCTTGAACACTGAAGCTTTCTTT. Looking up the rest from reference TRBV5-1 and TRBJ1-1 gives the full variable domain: KAGVTQTPRYLIKTRGQQVTLSCSPISGHRSVSWYQQTPGQGLQFLFEYFSETQRNKGNFPGRFSGRQFSNSRSEMNVSTLELGDSALYLCASTLDSLNTEAFFGQGTRLTVV.

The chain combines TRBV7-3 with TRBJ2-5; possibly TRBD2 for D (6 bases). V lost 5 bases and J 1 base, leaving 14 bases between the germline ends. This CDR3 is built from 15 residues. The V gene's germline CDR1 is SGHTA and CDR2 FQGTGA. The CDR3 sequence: CASSLMGGPQETQYF. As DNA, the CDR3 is TGTGCCAGCAGCCTTATGGGGGGTCCCCAAGAGACCCAGTACTTC.

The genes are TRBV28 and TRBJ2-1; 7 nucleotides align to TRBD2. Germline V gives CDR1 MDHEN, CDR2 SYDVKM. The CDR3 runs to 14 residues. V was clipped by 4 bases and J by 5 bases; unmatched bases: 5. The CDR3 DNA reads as TGTGCCAGCAGTTCCGGGGGGACGGACAATGAGCAGTTCTTC. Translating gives CASSSGGTDNEQFF. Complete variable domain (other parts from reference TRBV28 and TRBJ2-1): DVKVTQSSRYLVKRTGEKVFLECVQDMDHENMFWYRQDPGLGLRLIYFSYDVKMKEKGDIPEGYSVSREKKERFSLILESASTNQTSMYLCASSSGGTDNEQFFGPGTRLTVL.

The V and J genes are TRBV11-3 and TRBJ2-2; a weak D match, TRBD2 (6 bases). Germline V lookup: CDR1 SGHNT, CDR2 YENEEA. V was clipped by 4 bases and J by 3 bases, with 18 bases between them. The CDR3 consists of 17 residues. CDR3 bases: TGTGCCAGCAGCTCCCACGGGCGGGGCAGTTACACCGGGGAGCTGTTTTTT. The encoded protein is CASSSHGRGSYTGELFF.

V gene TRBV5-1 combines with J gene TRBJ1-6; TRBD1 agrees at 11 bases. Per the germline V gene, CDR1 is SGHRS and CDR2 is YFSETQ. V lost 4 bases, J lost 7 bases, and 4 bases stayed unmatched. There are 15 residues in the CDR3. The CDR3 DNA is TGCGCCAGCAGCCTGGGGACAGGGGGAAATTCACCCCTCCACTTT. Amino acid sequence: CASSLGTGGNSPLHF.

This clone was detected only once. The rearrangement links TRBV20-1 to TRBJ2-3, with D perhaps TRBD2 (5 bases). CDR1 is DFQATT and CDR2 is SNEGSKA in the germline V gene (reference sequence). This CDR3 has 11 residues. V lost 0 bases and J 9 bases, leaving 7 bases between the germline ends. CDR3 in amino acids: CSAREASTQYF. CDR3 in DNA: TGCAGTGCTAGAGAAGCTAGCACGCAGTATTTT.

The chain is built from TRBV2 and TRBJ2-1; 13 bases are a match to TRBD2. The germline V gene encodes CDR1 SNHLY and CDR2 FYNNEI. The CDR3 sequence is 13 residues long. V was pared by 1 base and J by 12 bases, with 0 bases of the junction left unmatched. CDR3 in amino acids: CASSEGLAGGQFF. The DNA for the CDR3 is TGTGCCAGCAGTGAAGGACTAGCGGGGGGGCAGTTCTTC.

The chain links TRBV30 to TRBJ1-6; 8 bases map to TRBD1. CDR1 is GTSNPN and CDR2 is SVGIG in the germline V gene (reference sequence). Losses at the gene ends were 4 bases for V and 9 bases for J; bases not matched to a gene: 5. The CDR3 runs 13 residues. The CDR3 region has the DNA TGTGCCTGGATTTACCAGGGGGCTTCACCCCTCCACTTT. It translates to CAWIYQGASPLHF.

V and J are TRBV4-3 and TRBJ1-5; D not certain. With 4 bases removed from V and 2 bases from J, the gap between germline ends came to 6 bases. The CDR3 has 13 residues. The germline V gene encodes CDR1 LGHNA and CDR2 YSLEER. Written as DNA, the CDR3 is TGCGCCAGCAGCCGGGAGGGCAATCAGCCCCAGCATTTT. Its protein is CASSREGNQPQHF.

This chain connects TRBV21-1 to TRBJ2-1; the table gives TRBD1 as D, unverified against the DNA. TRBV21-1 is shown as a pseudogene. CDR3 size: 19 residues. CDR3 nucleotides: TGTGCCAGCAGCAAAGGGAAAAACAAACAGGGAACAAGGCCCCAAGAGCAGTTCTTC. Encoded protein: CASSKGKNKQGTRPQEQFF.

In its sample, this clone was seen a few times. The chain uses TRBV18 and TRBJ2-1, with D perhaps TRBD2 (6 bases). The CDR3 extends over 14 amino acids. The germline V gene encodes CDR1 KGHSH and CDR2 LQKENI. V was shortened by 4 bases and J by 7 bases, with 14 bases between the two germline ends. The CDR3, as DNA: TGTGCCAGCTCACAAGACGGGGGAGGAAATGAGCAGTTCTTC. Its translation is CASSQDGGGNEQFF.

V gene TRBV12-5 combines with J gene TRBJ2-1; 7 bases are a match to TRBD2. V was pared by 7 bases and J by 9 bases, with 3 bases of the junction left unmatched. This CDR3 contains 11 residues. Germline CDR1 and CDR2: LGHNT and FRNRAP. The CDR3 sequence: CASAAGFEQFF. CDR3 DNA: TGTGCTAGTGCAGCGGGGTTTGAGCAGTTCTTC.

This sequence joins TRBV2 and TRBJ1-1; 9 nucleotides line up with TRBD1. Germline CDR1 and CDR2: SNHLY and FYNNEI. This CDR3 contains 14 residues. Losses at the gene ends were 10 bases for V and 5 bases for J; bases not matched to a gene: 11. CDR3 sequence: CATTPTGGATEAFF. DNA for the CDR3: TGTGCCACTACACCTACAGGGGGCGCAACTGAAGCTTTCTTT.